What follows are 29 T cell receptor beta chains derived from one specimen sequenced in a study of T-cell memory formation after mild COVID-19. TCRdb reanalysed the 5' RACE reads using MiXCR and keeps one entry per CDR3 protein. The sample yields 380,000 or so distinct CDR3 sequences, 14% seen once. What was sequenced was PBMCs or a T cell subset sorted from them (not recorded which). These receptors all stem from a man between 18 and 35 years old who had mild COVID-19 (a few samples of this study predate the infection). Cell type and time point are not known.

The J gene is TRBJ1-2, the V gene TRBV12-3 or TRBV12-4, with unresolved D. The CDR3 contains 12 residues. The V gene lost 6 bases and the J gene lost 8 bases, with 13 bases spanning the gap. Written as DNA, the CDR3 is TGTGCCAGCAGCCTACCCCGGGGAGGCTACACCTTC. Translating it yields CASSLPRGGYTF.

This clonotype was seen ten or more times. Here the CDR3 reads CSLSAAGGATDTQYF. As DNA, the CDR3 is TGCAGTCTGTCAGCTGCGGGGGGTGCAACAGATACGCAGTATTTT. The rearrangement links TRBV20-1 to TRBJ2-3; 8 bases line up with TRBD2. This CDR3 is 15 amino acids long. Losses at the gene ends were 8 bases for V and 3 bases for J; bases not matched to a gene: 13. CDR1 DFQATT and CDR2 SNEGSKA come from the germline V gene (reference sequence).

This clonotype has more than one count but fewer than ten. This chain connects TRBV28 to TRBJ2-4; D unclear. CDR3 length: 15 residues. Germline V gene data show CDR1 as MDHEN and CDR2 as SYDVKM. The germline V and J ends were trimmed by 3 bases and 1 base, with 10 bases remaining between them. CDR3 amino acids: CASSFRGYAKNIQYF. In nucleotides, the CDR3 is TGTGCCAGCAGTTTTCGTGGGTATGCCAAAAACATTCAGTACTTC.

The genes are TRBV12-3 or TRBV12-4 and TRBJ1-3; D may be TRBD1 (6 bases). This CDR3 has 14 amino acids. V was shortened by 6 bases and J by 5 bases, with 14 bases between the two germline ends. CDR3 sequence reads: CASRTTGRRNTIYF. CDR3 nucleotide sequence: TGTGCCAGCAGGACAACAGGGCGCAGAAACACCATATATTTT.

The chain couples TRBV24-1 to TRBJ2-2; D remains unclear. Trimming took 9 bases from V and 0 from J, leaving 7 bases between them. This CDR3 is 13 amino acids long. From germline, CDR1 is KGHDR and CDR2 SFDVKD. The CDR3, as DNA: TGTGCCACCCTCGACACGAACACCGGGGAGCTGTTTTTT. As protein: CATLDTNTGELFF.

V gene TRBV9 combines with J gene TRBJ2-7; 7 bases align to TRBD2. The CDR3 runs 15 residues. V shed 0 bases, J shed 3 bases, and the junction held 6 bases outside the gene matches. The germline CDR1 and CDR2 sequences are SGDLS and YYNGEE. In DNA form, the CDR3 reads TGTGCCAGCAGCGTAGGGGGCTCGGGGGGCTACGAGCAGTACTTC. Translation: CASSVGGSGGYEQYF. Full variable domain (remainder filled in from reference TRBV9 and TRBJ2-7): DSGVTQTPKHLITATGQRVTLRCSPRSGDLSVYWYQQSLDQGLQFLIQYYNGEERAKGNILERFSAQQFPDLHSELNLSSLELGDSALYFCASSVGGSGGYEQYFGPGTRLTVT.

This clonotype has a handful of counts. The CDR3 region is CSAKLRRGNTEAFF. CDR3 coding DNA: TGCAGTGCCAAATTACGGAGAGGGAACACTGAAGCTTTCTTT. This rearrangement joins TRBV20-1 to TRBJ1-1; D unresolved. Germline CDR1 and CDR2: DFQATT and SNEGSKA (reference sequence). The V and J ends lost 6 bases and 1 base respectively, with 15 bases between them. The length of the CDR3 is 14 residues.

In its sample, this clonotype was seen a few times. The chain uses TRBV6-1 and TRBJ2-3, with D possibly being TRBD2 (6 bases). Germline lookup yields CDR1 MNHNS and CDR2 SASEGT. V was clipped by 0 bases and J by 2 bases, with 12 bases between them. This CDR3 comprises 16 residues. The CDR3 loop reads CASSEARREPTDTQYF. Written as DNA, the CDR3 is TGTGCCAGCAGTGAAGCGCGGCGGGAACCCACAGATACGCAGTATTTT.

This clonotype was seen more than once but under ten times. This rearrangement joins TRBV7-8 to TRBJ1-2; TRBD1 matches 7 bases. Germline V CDR1 and CDR2: SGHVS, FQNEAQ. V lost 5 bases, J lost 4 bases, and 10 bases stayed unmatched. The CDR3 totals 15 residues. Here the CDR3 DNA reads TGTGCCAGCAGCACGTCGACAGGGCTCTTCTATGGCTACACCTTC. Translating gives CASSTSTGLFYGYTF.

The chain has TRBV7-9 and TRBJ1-1, with D unclear. The V gene lost 6 bases and the J gene lost 2 bases, with 7 bases spanning the gap. CDR3 size: 12 residues. Per the germline V gene, CDR1 is SEHNR and CDR2 is FQNEAQ (reference sequence). In DNA, the CDR3 is TGTGCCAGCAGGCCGCAAAACACTGAAGCTTTCTTT. Protein sequence: CASRPQNTEAFF. The full variable domain, in which reference TRBV7-9 and TRBJ1-1 provide the parts outside the CDR3, is DTGVSQNPRHKITKRGQNVTFRCDPISEHNRLYWYRQTLGQGPEFLTYFQNEAQLEKSRLLSDRFSAERPKGSFSTLEIQRTEQGDSAMYLCASRPQNTEAFFGQGTRLTVV.

This clonotype has a handful of counts. The V and J genes are TRBV5-1 and TRBJ2-5, with D perhaps TRBD1 or TRBD2 (6 bases each). CDR3 length equals 15 residues. CDR1 and CDR2 from the germline V gene are SGHRS and YFSETQ. The V end was cut by 0 bases, the J end by 4 bases, with 13 bases between. CDR3 nucleotides: TGCGCCAGCAGCTTGGCACCGGGGGCGGGAGAGACCCAGTACTTC. This gives the protein CASSLAPGAGETQYF.

At least ten counts were recorded for this clonotype. This chain joins TRBV20-1 and TRBJ2-3, with 9 bases matching TRBD2. CDR1 DFQATT and CDR2 SNEGSKA come from the germline V gene (reference sequence). V shed 1 base, J shed 3 bases, and the junction held 2 bases outside the gene matches. The CDR3 contains 14 residues. In DNA, the CDR3 is TGCAGTGCTAGAGCTAGCGGGGCGACAGATACGCAGTATTTT. Its translation is CSARASGATDTQYF.

This clonotype was picked up a small number of times. The J gene is TRBJ2-7, the V gene TRBV6-1; 10 bases align to TRBD1. The trim removed 0 bases at V and 2 bases at J, leaving 4 bases unmatched. Germline V gene sequence: CDR1 MNHNS, CDR2 SASEGT. CDR3 length: 16 residues. This CDR3 is CASSEAGTGAPYEQYF. The DNA of the CDR3 is TGTGCCAGCAGTGAAGCGGGGACAGGGGCCCCCTACGAGCAGTACTTC.

The table lists this clonotype with a few counts. The J gene is TRBJ1-6, the V gene TRBV7-2; D not resolved. Trimming left V 0 bases short and J 3 bases short, with 6 bases between. The CDR3 extends over 15 amino acids. CDR1 and CDR2 (germline): SGHTA, FQGNSA. The CDR3 loop is CASSLAGDYNSPLHF. Here the CDR3 DNA reads TGTGCCAGCAGCTTAGCGGGTGACTATAATTCACCCCTCCACTTT.

V usage is TRBV11-2 and J usage is TRBJ1-2; 7 positions match TRBD1. Germline-derived CDR1 and CDR2 are SGHAT and FQNNGV. There are 15 residues in the CDR3. The V and J ends lost 5 bases and 3 bases, in that order; junction bases with no gene match: 9. The CDR3 region has the DNA TGTGCCAGCAGCCTCGGGACAGACCAGTACTATGGCTACACCTTC. Its protein product is CASSLGTDQYYGYTF.

V and J are TRBV4-2 and TRBJ2-3, with 8 bases that match TRBD2. This CDR3 is built from 16 residues. Germline-derived CDR1 and CDR2 are LGHNA and YNFKEQ. The V and J ends lost 0 bases and 6 bases, in that order; junction bases with no gene match: 8. The CDR3 bases are TGTGCCAGCAGCCAAGATGCCGGGGGGGCCTGGGATACGCAGTATTTT. It specifies CASSQDAGGAWDTQYF.

The chain joins TRBV19 to TRBJ1-1; no clear D. The CDR3 contains 13 residues. Germline V gene lookup returns CDR1 LNHDA and CDR2 SQIVND (reference sequence). Trimming removed 3 bases from V and 3 bases from J, with 8 bases in between. CDR3 protein: CASSIRDHTEAFF. The DNA for the CDR3 is TGTGCCAGTAGTATTAGGGATCACACTGAAGCTTTCTTT.

Only a few counts were recorded for this clonotype. The chain recombines TRBV4-3 with TRBJ2-5; either TRBD1 or TRBD2 may fit D (6 bases each). Per germline, CDR1 LGHNA and CDR2 YSLEER. This CDR3 is 17 amino acids long. V was shortened by 1 base and J by 5 bases, with 20 bases between the two germline ends. The CDR3 coding sequence is TGCGCCAGCAGCCAAGTCTCCAGGGGTGGAGGGTTTGAGACCCAGTACTTC. Translated, it gives CASSQVSRGGGFETQYF.

Here the CDR3 DNA reads TGCGCCAGCAGCTTGTTATCGTGGCGGGCCTATAAGGAGACCCAGTACTTC. Protein: CASSLLSWRAYKETQYF. The chain is built from TRBV5-1 and TRBJ2-5; possible D gene TRBD2, 5 bases. CDR3 length: 17 amino acids. Germline V gene data show CDR1 as SGHRS and CDR2 as YFSETQ. V was cut by 1 base and J by 5 bases, with 21 bases left in between.

V is TRBV6-1 and J is TRBJ2-3; D might be TRBD2 (6 bases). The CDR3 covers 15 residues. Per the germline V gene, CDR1 is MNHNS and CDR2 is SASEGT. V lost 1 base, J lost 4 bases, and 12 bases lay in between. The CDR3 region has the DNA TGTGCCAGCAGTGAAGGAGGCGGGGAGGCAGATACGCAGTATTTT. Its translation: CASSEGGGEADTQYF.

The gene calls are TRBV12-3 or TRBV12-4 and TRBJ2-5; 8 bases map to TRBD1. CDR3 length equals 16 residues. V gave up 5 bases and J gave up 2 bases; unmatched junction bases: 10. The CDR3 DNA reads TGTGCCAGCAGTATACGGACAGGGAACATTCAAGAGACCCAGTACTTC. It yields the protein CASSIRTGNIQETQYF.

This clonotype has just a few counts. The V gene is TRBV7-9, the J gene TRBJ2-5; tentatively, D is TRBD2 (6 bases). Per germline, CDR1 SEHNR and CDR2 FQNEAQ (reference sequence). Trimming cost V 2 bases and J 5 bases, with 12 bases left between them. The CDR3 totals 14 residues. CDR3 nucleotide sequence: TGTGCCAGCAGCTTATGGGGGGAACGGGAGACCCAGTACTTC. It translates to CASSLWGERETQYF.

The rearrangement links TRBV12-3 or TRBV12-4 to TRBJ1-1; D is perhaps TRBD1 (6 bases). The CDR3 loop spans 14 amino acids. V lost 8 bases and J 2 bases, leaving 15 bases between the germline ends. The CDR3 here is CASGEGDHNTEAFF. Here the CDR3 DNA reads TGTGCCAGCGGGGAGGGGGACCACAACACTGAAGCTTTCTTT.

This chain connects TRBV7-2 to TRBJ2-7, with D unclear. Germline CDR1 reads SGHTA; CDR2 reads FQGNSA. This CDR3 is 16 amino acids long. V shed 2 bases and J shed 0 bases, with 14 bases lying between them. The CDR3 DNA is TGTGCCAGCAGCTTATTTTTCCGGGCGAGCTCCTACGAGCAGTACGTC. Amino acid sequence: CASSLFFRASSYEQYV.

This sequence joins TRBV9 and TRBJ2-2, with D possibly being TRBD2 (5 bases). Germline-derived CDR1 and CDR2 are SGDLS and YYNGEE. Trimming stripped 3 bases from V and 5 bases from J, with 20 bases between. This CDR3 spans 17 amino acids. CDR3 amino acids: CASSDQRSSQETGELFF. In nucleotides, the CDR3 is TGTGCCAGCAGCGACCAGCGGTCCTCCCAAGAGACCGGGGAGCTGTTTTTT. The complete variable domain, with remaining parts taken from reference TRBV9 and TRBJ2-2, reads DSGVTQTPKHLITATGQRVTLRCSPRSGDLSVYWYQQSLDQGLQFLIQYYNGEERAKGNILERFSAQQFPDLHSELNLSSLELGDSALYFCASSDQRSSQETGELFFGEGSRLTVL.

The chain recombines TRBV6-6 with TRBJ2-5; a possible D gene is TRBD2 (7 bases). The CDR3 contains 11 residues. CDR1 is MNHNY, CDR2 SVGAGI, per germline (reference sequence). Trimming stripped 8 bases from V and 13 bases from J, with 17 bases between. Written as DNA, the CDR3 is TGTGCCAGCGCCGAGGGGGGGGCGCGGTACTTC. It encodes CASAEGGARYF.

This clonotype was seen only a few times. This chain links TRBV4-2 with TRBJ1-3, with D perhaps TRBD1 (5 bases). Germline CDR1 reads LGHNA; CDR2 reads YNFKEQ. The CDR3 length is 17 residues. V was cut by 4 bases and J by 0 bases, with 16 bases left in between. The CDR3 loop is CASSRRPGRYSGNTIYF. DNA for the CDR3: TGTGCCAGCAGCCGCCGACCGGGACGGTACTCTGGAAACACCATATATTTT.

The chain has TRBV6-5 and TRBJ2-5; possibly TRBD2 for D (6 bases). CDR1 is MNHEY, CDR2 SVGAGI, per germline. This CDR3 is 14 amino acids long. Deletions cut 3 bases from V and 1 base from J, with 9 bases between. The CDR3 loop is CASSYWGVQETQYF. The CDR3 nucleotides read TGTGCCAGCAGTTATTGGGGGGTCCAAGAGACCCAGTACTTC.

V is TRBV5-5 and J is TRBJ1-6; no clear D gene. Germline CDR1 SGHKS, CDR2 YYEKEE (reference sequence). The CDR3 loop spans 14 amino acids. V gave up 2 bases and J gave up 13 bases, with 16 bases separating them. The CDR3 reads CASSFSTGPFPLHF. CDR3 coding DNA: TGTGCCAGCAGCTTTAGCACTGGACCATTCCCCCTCCACTTT. The full variable domain, completed using reference TRBV5-5 and TRBJ1-6, is DAGVTQSPTHLIKTRGQQVTLRCSPISGHKSVSWYQQVLGQGPQFIFQYYEKEERGRGNFPDRFSARQFPNYSSELNVNALLLGDSALYLCASSFSTGPFPLHFGNGTRLTVT.